This T cell receptor beta chain was identified in a study of Graves' ophthalmopathy and Graves' hyperthyroidism. Study-level findings and limits: The majority of expanded thyroid clonotypes above 0.001 frequency also occurred in blood.

RNA transcripts yielded amplified TCR beta CDR3 regions. In the first round, RT-PCR was carried out with HTBI primers, and a multiplex PCR formed the second round. TCRdb re-derived calls from the multiplex PCR reads in MiXCR, one entry per CDR3 protein. The repertoire has over a million distinct CDR3 sequences, about 35% of them found once; the top ten carry more than 9.5%. Concerning this clonotype itself: Its target is unknown.

The trim removed 2 bases at V and 6 bases at J, leaving 9 bases unmatched. CDR3 length: 16 amino acids. Germline CDR1 and CDR2: ENHRY and SYGVKD. The material sequenced was peripheral blood or thyroid tissue (not recorded which). The chain combines TRBV10-3 with TRBJ2-2; 7 nucleotides line up with TRBD1. The sequence derives from an adult man with Graves' hyperthyroidism. DNA of the CDR3: TGTGCCATCAGTGAGACAGAACAGGGGATCGCCGGGGAGCTGTTTTTT. This encodes CAISETEQGIAGELFF.